This T cell receptor beta chain stems from a study of CD4 T cells in relation to SARS-CoV-2 and coronaviruses. For the study at large: After 10 days of antigen culture, PBMC TCR beta CDR3s were sequenced.

This clone was detected once. What it binds is unknown. Trimming took 0 bases from V and 1 from J, leaving 13 bases between them. The length of the CDR3 is 15 residues. Germline V gene data show CDR1 as GTSNPN and CDR2 as SVGIG (reference sequence). Using immunoSEQ multiplex PCR, the repertoire was profiled, and TCRdb retains in-frame clones only, with some absent. The table includes some 38,000 clones, 60% to 80% detected once. General study points: In approximately 71% of donors, memory CD4+ clonotypes crossrecognized SARS-CoV-2 and at least one common cold coronavirus spike.

The origin of this receptor is an adult with COVID-19. The sequencing input was memory CD4+ T cells from PBMCs, cultured in vitro. J is TRBJ2-7 and V is TRBV30; the D is unclear. As DNA, the CDR3 is TGTGCCTGGAGTGTTTCGACTGATTCGTCCTACGAGCAGTACTTC. It codes for CAWSVSTDSSYEQYF.